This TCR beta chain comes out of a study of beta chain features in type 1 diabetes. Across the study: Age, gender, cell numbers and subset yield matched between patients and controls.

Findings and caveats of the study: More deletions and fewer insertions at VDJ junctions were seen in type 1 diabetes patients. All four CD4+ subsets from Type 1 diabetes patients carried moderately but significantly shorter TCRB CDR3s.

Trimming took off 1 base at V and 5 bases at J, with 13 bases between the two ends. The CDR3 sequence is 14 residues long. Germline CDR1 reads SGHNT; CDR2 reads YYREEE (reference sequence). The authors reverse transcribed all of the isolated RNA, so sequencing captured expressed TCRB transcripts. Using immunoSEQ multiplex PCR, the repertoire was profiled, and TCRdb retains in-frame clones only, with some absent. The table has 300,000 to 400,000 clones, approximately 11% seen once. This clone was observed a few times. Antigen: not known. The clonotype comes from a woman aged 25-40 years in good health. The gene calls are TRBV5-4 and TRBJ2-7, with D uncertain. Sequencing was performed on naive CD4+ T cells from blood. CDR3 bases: TGTGCCAGCAGCTTGCCAGGAACCTACGACGAGCAGTACTTC. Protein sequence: CASSLPGTYDEQYF.